These 16 T cell receptor beta chains were all obtained from the same sample, sequenced in a study of T cell responses to AZD1222 COVID-19 vaccine. Produced via immunoSEQ multiplex PCR; TCRdb's table is partial and in-frame only. The repertoire consists of some 170,000 clones, with 88% occurring once and the leading ten covering approximately 4.3%. The sequencing used peripheral blood, collected 28 days after the second AZD1222 dose. The receptors shown here come from an adult who received the AZD1222 COVID-19 vaccine.

This clone is a singleton in its sample. J is TRBJ1-1 and V is TRBV6-5, with 11 bases fitting TRBD1. Germline CDR1 reads MNHEY; CDR2 reads SVGAGI. V trimming: 5 bases; J trimming: 5 bases; junction bases outside the gene matches: 4. The CDR3 has 14 amino acids. CDR3 coding DNA: TGTGCCAGCAGTCCGGGACAGGGGGTAACTGAAGCTTTCTTT. This encodes CASSPGQGVTEAFF.

J is TRBJ2-7 and V is TRBV7-9, with 10 bases lining up with TRBD2. With V trimmed by 5 bases and J by 2 bases, 12 bases remained unmatched. The CDR3 loop spans 17 amino acids. Germline assignment: CDR1 SEHNR and CDR2 FQNEAQ (reference sequence). As DNA, the CDR3 is TGTGCCAGCAGCCCCCGGGGTGCTAGCGGGGGCCCCTACGAGCAGTACTTC. Protein: CASSPRGASGGPYEQYF.

The CDR3 protein is CASRFGSGTGAREQYF. As DNA, the CDR3 is TGCGCCAGCAGATTTGGATCTGGGACAGGGGCCCGCGAGCAGTACTTC. The J gene is TRBJ2-7, the V gene TRBV5-1, with TRBD1 matching 10 bases. V lost 5 bases, J lost 6 bases, and 14 bases stayed unmatched. Germline V lookup: CDR1 SGHRS, CDR2 YFSETQ. CDR3 length: 16 amino acids.

CDR3 amino acids: CASSLSRPRNHEQFF. CDR3 in DNA: TGTGCCAGCTCACTCTCACGACCTAGAAACCATGAGCAGTTCTTC. This chain joins TRBV18 and TRBJ2-1; D uncertain. The CDR3 is 15 amino acids. V was shortened by 4 bases and J by 8 bases, with 18 bases between the two germline ends. Per the germline V gene, CDR1 is KGHSH and CDR2 is LQKENI. The full variable domain, completed using reference TRBV18 and TRBJ2-1, is NAGVMQNPRHLVRRRGQEARLRCSPMKGHSHVYWYRQLPEEGLKFMVYLQKENIIDESGMPKERFSAEFPKEGPSILRIQQVVRGDSAAYFCASSLSRPRNHEQFFGPGTRLTVL.

V and J are TRBV18 and TRBJ1-4; the D gene is possibly TRBD1 (5 bases). The CDR3 contains 13 residues. The germline CDR1 and CDR2 sequences are KGHSH and LQKENI. The germline V and J ends were trimmed by 2 bases and 6 bases, with 7 bases remaining between them. The DNA for the CDR3 is TGTGCCAGCTCACCAGGGGCGGATGAAAAACTGTTTTTT. Translating it yields CASSPGADEKLFF.

The chain combines TRBV6-5 with TRBJ2-5; D not resolved. CDR3 size: 11 residues. Trimming took 3 bases from V and 13 from J, leaving 12 bases between them. CDR1 and CDR2 from the germline V gene are MNHEY and SVGAGI. The CDR3 spells CASSYEVWLYF. DNA for the CDR3: TGTGCCAGCAGTTATGAAGTATGGTTGTACTTC.

The CDR3, as DNA: TGTGCCAGCAGTGGTACAGGGACAGGAAACACCATATATTTT. Its translation is CASSGTGTGNTIYF. The chain couples TRBV2 to TRBJ1-3; D may be TRBD1 (6 bases). Per germline, CDR1 SNHLY and CDR2 FYNNEI. The ends were cut back, 4 bases at V and 4 bases at J, with 11 bases in the middle. This CDR3 contains 14 residues.

The gene calls are TRBV11-2 and TRBJ2-7; D is unresolved. V lost 0 bases to trimming and J lost 4 bases, with 10 bases between them. The CDR3 runs 14 residues. Germline V gene data show CDR1 as SGHAT and CDR2 as FQNNGV. CDR3 amino acids: CASSLDPIPYEQYF. The CDR3 DNA sequence: TGTGCCAGCAGCTTAGACCCAATACCTTACGAGCAGTACTTC.

The J gene is TRBJ2-2, the V gene TRBV18; a weak D match, TRBD1 (6 bases). The germline V gene encodes CDR1 KGHSH and CDR2 LQKENI. This CDR3 is 13 amino acids long. V lost 6 bases and J lost 7, with 12 bases in between. CDR3: CASSTGSVGELFF. The DNA for the CDR3 is TGTGCCAGCTCTACAGGGTCGGTCGGGGAGCTGTTTTTT.

This rearrangement joins TRBV7-9 to TRBJ1-2, with D uncertain. Germline CDR1 and CDR2: SEHNR and FQNEAQ (reference sequence). With 1 base removed from V and 8 bases from J, the gap between germline ends came to 5 bases. The CDR3 totals 11 residues. CDR3 DNA sequence: TGTGCCAGCAGCTTAGATGGGGGCTACACCTTC. It is translated as CASSLDGGYTF.

This chain links TRBV10-3 with TRBJ1-6; D gene ambiguous. Per the germline V gene, CDR1 is ENHRY and CDR2 is SYGVKD. CDR3 length equals 15 residues. The V end was cut by 0 bases, the J end by 10 bases, with 13 bases between. The CDR3 region has the DNA TGTGCCATCAGTGAGTCGACTGATAGTAGGTCACCCCTCCACTTT. Amino acids: CAISESTDSRSPLHF.

The chain links TRBV7-2 to TRBJ2-5; 7 nucleotides align to TRBD2. This CDR3 contains 16 residues. The V and J ends lost 4 bases and 1 base, in that order; junction bases with no gene match: 9. Germline-derived CDR1 and CDR2 are SGHTA and FQGNSA. As DNA, the CDR3 is TGTGCCAGCAGCTACGGGAGCGGGGCGATCCAAGAGACCCAGTACTTC. This encodes CASSYGSGAIQETQYF.

V gene TRBV25-1 combines with J gene TRBJ2-4; possibly TRBD1 for D (6 bases). Germline CDR1 reads MGHDK; CDR2 reads SYGVNS. This CDR3 has 14 residues. Trimming removed 4 bases at V and 8 bases at J, with 15 bases between. CDR3 coding DNA: TGTGCCAGCAGTGCCTGGGACAAAGGTGACATTCAGTACTTC. It specifies CASSAWDKGDIQYF.

The chain couples TRBV27 to TRBJ2-1; perhaps TRBD1 as D (6 bases). Per the germline V gene, CDR1 is MNHEY and CDR2 is SMNVEV (reference sequence). Trimming left V 2 bases short and J 6 bases short, with 8 bases between. The CDR3 is 13 residues long. CDR3 nucleotides: TGTGCCAGCAGTTTACTACAGGGCAATGAGCAGTTCTTC. Its translation: CASSLLQGNEQFF.

The chain carries TRBV5-1 and TRBJ2-2; D gene ambiguous. With 4 bases removed from V and 6 bases from J, the gap between germline ends came to 13 bases. The CDR3 length is 14 residues. Germline values: CDR1 SGHRS, CDR2 YFSETQ. CDR3 bases: TGCGCCAGCAGCCCCGAAGGCACAGCCGGGGAGCTGTTTTTT. This codes for CASSPEGTAGELFF.

This clone is a singleton in its sample. The genes are TRBV2 and TRBJ2-7; D is possibly TRBD1 or TRBD2 (5 bases each). From germline, CDR1 is SNHLY and CDR2 FYNNEI. The V end was cut by 6 bases, the J end by 3 bases, with 15 bases between. The CDR3 runs to 14 residues. The CDR3 bases are TGTGCCAGCAGAACTACCGGGGCGATCTACGAGCAGTACTTC. Protein product: CASRTTGAIYEQYF.